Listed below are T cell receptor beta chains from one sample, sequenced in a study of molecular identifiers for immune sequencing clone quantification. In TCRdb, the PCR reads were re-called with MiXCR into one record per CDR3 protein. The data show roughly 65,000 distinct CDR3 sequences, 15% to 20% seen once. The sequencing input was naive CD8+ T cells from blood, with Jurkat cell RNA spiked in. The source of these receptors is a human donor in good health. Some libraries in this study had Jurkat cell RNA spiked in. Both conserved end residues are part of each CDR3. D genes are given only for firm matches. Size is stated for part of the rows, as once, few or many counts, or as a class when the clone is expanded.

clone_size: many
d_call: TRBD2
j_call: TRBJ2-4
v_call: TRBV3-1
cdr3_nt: TGTGCCAGCAGCCAAGAGGCTAGCGGACCCCCACCGGGAAACATTCAGTACTTC
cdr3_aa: CASSQEASGPPPGNIQYF

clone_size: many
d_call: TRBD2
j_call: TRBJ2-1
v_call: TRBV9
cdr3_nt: TGTGCCAGCAGCCCCCCGCCTAGCGGACCCCTCAATGAGCAGTTCTTC
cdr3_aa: CASSPPPSGPLNEQFF

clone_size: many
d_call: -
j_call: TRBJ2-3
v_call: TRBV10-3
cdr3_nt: TGTGCCATCAGTGAAGGGGTGGAGCCCTTAGGGACCGGCACAGATACGCAGTATTTT
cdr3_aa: CAISEGVEPLGTGTDTQYF

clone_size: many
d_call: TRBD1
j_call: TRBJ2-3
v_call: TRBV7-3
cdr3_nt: TGTGCCAGCAGCTTAACAGGGGGCGCAGATACGCAGTATTTT
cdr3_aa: CASSLTGGADTQYF

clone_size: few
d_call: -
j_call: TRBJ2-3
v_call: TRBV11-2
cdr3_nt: TGTGCCAGCAGCGGCGTTTTCCTTAGCGGCCTTGACCCCTTCCTCACAGATACGCAGTATTTT
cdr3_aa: CASSGVFLSGLDPFLTDTQYF

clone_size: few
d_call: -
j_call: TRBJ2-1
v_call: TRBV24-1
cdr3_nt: TGTGCCACCAATGATTTCCAAGGGGCCTCCTACAATGAGCAGTTCTTC
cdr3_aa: CATNDFQGASYNEQFF

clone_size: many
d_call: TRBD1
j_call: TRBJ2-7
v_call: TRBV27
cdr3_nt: TGTGCCAGCAGTTGGACAGGGGCAAGCTACGAGCAGTACTTC
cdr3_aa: CASSWTGASYEQYF

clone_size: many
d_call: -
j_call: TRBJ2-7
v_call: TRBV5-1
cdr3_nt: TGCGCCAGCAGCTTGGCCGGGAGAGAAAACTACGAGCAGTACTTC
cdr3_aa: CASSLAGRENYEQYF

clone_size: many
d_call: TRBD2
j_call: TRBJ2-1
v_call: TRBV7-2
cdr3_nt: TGTGCCAGCAGCTTTGGCCCCTTAAGCGGGAGCCCCCGCAATGAGCAGTTCTTC
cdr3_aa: CASSFGPLSGSPRNEQFF

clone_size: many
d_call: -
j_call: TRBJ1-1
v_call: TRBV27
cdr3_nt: TGTGCCAGCAGTTTATTCCCGGGGGGCGGCTTAAGGACTGAAGCTTTCTTT
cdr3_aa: CASSLFPGGGLRTEAFF

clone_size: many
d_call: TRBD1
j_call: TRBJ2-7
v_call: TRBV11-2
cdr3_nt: TGTGCCAGCAGCTCCCCGGGACAGGGAGCCTACGAGCAGTACTTC
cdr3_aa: CASSSPGQGAYEQYF

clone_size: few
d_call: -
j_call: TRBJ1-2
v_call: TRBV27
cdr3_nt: TGTGCCAGCAGTCCCGAAAGTACAGGGTGGAGCTATGGCTACACCTTC
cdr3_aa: CASSPESTGWSYGYTF

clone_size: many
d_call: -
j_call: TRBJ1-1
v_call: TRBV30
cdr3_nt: TGTGCCCTGGAGCTTCTGGGGACAACGAACACTGAAGCTTTCTTT
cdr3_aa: CALELLGTTNTEAFF

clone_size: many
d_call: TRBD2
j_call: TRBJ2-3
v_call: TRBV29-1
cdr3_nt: TGCAGCGTTGTTATAGCGGGAGGGGTATCAGATACGCAGTATTTT
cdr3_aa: CSVVIAGGVSDTQYF

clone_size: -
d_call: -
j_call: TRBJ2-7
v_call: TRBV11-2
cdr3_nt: TGTGCCAGCACCTGGGAGGCAGCCTCCTACGGGCAGTACTTC
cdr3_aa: CASTWEAASYGQYF

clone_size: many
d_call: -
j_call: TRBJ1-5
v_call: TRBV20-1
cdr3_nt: TGCAGTGCTAGAGATCGTGGGGCTAATCAGCCCCAGCATTTT
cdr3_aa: CSARDRGANQPQHF

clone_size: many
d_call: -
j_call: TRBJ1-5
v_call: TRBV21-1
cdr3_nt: TGTGCCATACAAGAGCAGCCCCAGCATTTT
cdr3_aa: CAIQEQPQHF

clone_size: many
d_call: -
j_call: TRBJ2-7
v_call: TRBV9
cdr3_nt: TGTGCCAGCAGCGTGGGTAGCGGTGCGGGGTACGAGCAGTACTTC
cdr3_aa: CASSVGSGAGYEQYF

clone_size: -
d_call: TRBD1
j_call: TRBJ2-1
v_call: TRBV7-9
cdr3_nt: TGTGCCAGCAGAACAGGGGGCTGTTACAATGAGCAGTTCTTC
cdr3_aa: CASRTGGCYNEQFF

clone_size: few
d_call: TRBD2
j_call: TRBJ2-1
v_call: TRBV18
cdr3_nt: TGTGCCAGCTCAACACTAGCGGACATTACTTACAATGAGCAGTTCTTC
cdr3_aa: CASSTLADITYNEQFF

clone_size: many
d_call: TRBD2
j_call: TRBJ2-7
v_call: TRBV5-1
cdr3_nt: TGCGCCAGCAGCTTATGGACTAGCAACGAGCAGTACTTC
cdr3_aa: CASSLWTSNEQYF

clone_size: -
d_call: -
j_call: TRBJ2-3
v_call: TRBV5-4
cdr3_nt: TGTGCCAGCAGCTTTGCAGGGGCCGATACGCAGTATTTT
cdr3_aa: CASSFAGADTQYF

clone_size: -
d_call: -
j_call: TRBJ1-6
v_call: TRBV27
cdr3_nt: TGTGCCGGCAGCCTACAAGGGACCTATAATTCACCCCTCCACTTT
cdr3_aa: CAGSLQGTYNSPLHF

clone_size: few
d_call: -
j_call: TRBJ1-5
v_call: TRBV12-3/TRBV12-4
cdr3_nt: TGTGCCAGCAGTTTAACCGGGACTCTCCATCAGCCCCAGCATTTT
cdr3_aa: CASSLTGTLHQPQHF

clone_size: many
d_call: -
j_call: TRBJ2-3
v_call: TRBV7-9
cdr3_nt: TGTGCCAGCAGCCCCCCGGTCGGAGCGTCACCAGATACGCAGTATTTT
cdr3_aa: CASSPPVGASPDTQYF

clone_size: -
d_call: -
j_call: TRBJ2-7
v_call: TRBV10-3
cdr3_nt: TGTGCCATCAGTCCTGGGGGGTTGGGGGAGCGGTACTTC
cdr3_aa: CAISPGGLGERYF

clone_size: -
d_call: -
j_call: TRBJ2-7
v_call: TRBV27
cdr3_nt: TGTGCCAGCAGTTTGGTACGGGATTCCTACGAGCAGTACTTC
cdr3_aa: CASSLVRDSYEQYF

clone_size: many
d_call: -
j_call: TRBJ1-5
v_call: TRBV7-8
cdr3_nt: TGTGCCAGCAGCTTAGATCCGGGCCAGCCCCAGCATTTT
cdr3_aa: CASSLDPGQPQHF

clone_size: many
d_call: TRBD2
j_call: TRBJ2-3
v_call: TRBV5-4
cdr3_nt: TGTGCCAGCAGCCCGGGACTAGCGGGACGGGGGTCCACAGATACGCAGTATTTT
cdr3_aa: CASSPGLAGRGSTDTQYF

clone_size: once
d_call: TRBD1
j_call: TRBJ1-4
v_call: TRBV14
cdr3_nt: TGTGCCAGCAGCCTGATATGGGGACAGAATGAAAAACTGTTTTTT
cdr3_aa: CASSLIWGQNEKLFF

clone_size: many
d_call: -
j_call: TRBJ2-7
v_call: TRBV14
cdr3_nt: TGTGCCAGCAGCCAAGATGCACTAGTCTACGAGCAGTACTTC
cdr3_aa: CASSQDALVYEQYF

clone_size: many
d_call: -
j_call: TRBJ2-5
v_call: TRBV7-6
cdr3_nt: TGTGCCAGCAGCTATCGACCCAACCAATGGAGACAAGAGACCCAGTACTTC
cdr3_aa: CASSYRPNQWRQETQYF

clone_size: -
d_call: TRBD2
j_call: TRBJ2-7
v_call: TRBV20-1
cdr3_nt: TGCAGTGCTAGACCCTTAGCGGGAGTTTGGTTCGAGCAGTACTTC
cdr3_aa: CSARPLAGVWFEQYF

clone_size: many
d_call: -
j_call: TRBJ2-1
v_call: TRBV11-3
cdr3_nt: TGTGCCAGCAGCTTGGCCGAAACGAGGGACGCTGGGGATGAGCAGTTCTTC
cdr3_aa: CASSLAETRDAGDEQFF

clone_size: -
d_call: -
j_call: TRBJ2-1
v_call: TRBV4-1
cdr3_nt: TGCGCCAGCAGACTACGGGGGGCCAATTACAATGAGCAGTTCTTC
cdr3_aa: CASRLRGANYNEQFF

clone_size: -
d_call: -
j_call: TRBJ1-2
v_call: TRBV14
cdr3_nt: TGTGCCAGCAGCCAAGATCGGAGAGGCTACACCTTC
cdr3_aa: CASSQDRRGYTF

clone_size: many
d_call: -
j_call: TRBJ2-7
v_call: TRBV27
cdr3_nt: TGTGCCAGCAGTTTATTGTCAAGAGGCGTCTACGAGCAGTACTTC
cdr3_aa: CASSLLSRGVYEQYF

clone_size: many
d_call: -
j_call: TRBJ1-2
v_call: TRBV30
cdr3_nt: TGTGCCTGGGGAACTAACTATGGCTACACCTTC
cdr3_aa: CAWGTNYGYTF

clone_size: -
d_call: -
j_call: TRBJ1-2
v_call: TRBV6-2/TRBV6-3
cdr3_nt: TGTGCCAGCAGTTACGGTCGGGACTCTCTTAACTATGGCTACACCTTC
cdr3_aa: CASSYGRDSLNYGYTF

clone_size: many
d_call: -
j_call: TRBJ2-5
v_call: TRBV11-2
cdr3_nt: TGTGCCAGCAGCTTAGGTTGGAGGGTCCAAGAGACCCAGTACTTC
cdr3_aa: CASSLGWRVQETQYF

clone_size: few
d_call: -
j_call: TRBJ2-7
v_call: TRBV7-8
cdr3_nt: TGTGCCAGCAGCCTCAGGGGTGCGAATGTCTACGAGCAGTACTTC
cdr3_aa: CASSLRGANVYEQYF

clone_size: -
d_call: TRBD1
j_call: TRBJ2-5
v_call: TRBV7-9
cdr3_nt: TGTGCCAGCAAAGTACAGGGGGCGCCCCAGGAGACCCAGTACTTC
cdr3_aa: CASKVQGAPQETQYF

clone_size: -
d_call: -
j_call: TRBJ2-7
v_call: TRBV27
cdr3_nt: TGTGCCAGCAGTCCCTGGAGGTCCTACGAGCAGTACTTC
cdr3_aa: CASSPWRSYEQYF

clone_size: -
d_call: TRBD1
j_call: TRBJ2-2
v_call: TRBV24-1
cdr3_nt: TGTGCCACCAGTGATACAGGGGTTTATCCCGGGGAGCTGTTTTTT
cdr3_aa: CATSDTGVYPGELFF

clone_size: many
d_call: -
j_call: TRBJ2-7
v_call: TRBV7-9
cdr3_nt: TGTGCCAGCAGCTTAGACAGCCCCTACGAGCAGTACTTC
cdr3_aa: CASSLDSPYEQYF

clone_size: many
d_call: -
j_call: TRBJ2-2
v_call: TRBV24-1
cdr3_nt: TGTGCCACTGTAGCGCCGAACACCGGGGAGCTGTTTTTT
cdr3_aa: CATVAPNTGELFF

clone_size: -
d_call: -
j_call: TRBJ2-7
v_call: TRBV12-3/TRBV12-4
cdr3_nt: TGTGCCAGCAGTACTAACTCCTACGAGCAGTACTTC
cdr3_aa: CASSTNSYEQYF

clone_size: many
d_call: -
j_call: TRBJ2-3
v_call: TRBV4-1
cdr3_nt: TGCGCCAGCAGCCAAGTCGATCTAGCGCTAAGCACAGATACGCAGTATTTT
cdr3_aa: CASSQVDLALSTDTQYF

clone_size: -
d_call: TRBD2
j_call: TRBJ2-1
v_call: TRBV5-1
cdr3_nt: TGCGCCAGCACCGGGACTAGCGGGAGGACCTACAATGAGCAGTTCTTC
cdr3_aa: CASTGTSGRTYNEQFF

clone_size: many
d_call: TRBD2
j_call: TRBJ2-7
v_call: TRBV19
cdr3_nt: TGTGCCAGTAGTATAGATCTATCGGACGGACTAGCGATATCCTACGAGCAGTACTTC
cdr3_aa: CASSIDLSDGLAISYEQYF

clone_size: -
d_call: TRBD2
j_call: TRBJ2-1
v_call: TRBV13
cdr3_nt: TGTGCCAGCAGCCCTATTAGCGGGGGCTCCTACAATGAGCAGTTCTTC
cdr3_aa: CASSPISGGSYNEQFF

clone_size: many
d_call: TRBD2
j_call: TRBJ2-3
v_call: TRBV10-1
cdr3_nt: TGCGCCAGCAGTGAGACGCGCGGGAGTACAGATACGCAGTATTTT
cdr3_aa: CASSETRGSTDTQYF

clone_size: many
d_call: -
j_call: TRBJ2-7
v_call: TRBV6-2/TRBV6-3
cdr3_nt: TGTGCCAGCAGTTACGCTGGCTACGAGCAGTACTTC
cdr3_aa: CASSYAGYEQYF

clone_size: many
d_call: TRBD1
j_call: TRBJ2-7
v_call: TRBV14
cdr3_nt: TGTGCCAGCAGCCATAGTCTGGGACAGGGGATTGCCTCCTACGAGCAGTACTTC
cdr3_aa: CASSHSLGQGIASYEQYF

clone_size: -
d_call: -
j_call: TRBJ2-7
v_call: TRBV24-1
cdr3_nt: TGTGCCACCCGGGACGGGGTATCCTACGAGCAGTACTTC
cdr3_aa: CATRDGVSYEQYF

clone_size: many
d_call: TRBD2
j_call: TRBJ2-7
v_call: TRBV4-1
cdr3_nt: TGCGCCAGCAGCCAACTAGCGGGAGCCTACGAGCAGTACTTC
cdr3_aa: CASSQLAGAYEQYF

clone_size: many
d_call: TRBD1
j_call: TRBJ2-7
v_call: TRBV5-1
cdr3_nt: TGCGCCAGCAGCTTGGTTGGGACAGGGGACTACGAGCAGTACTTC
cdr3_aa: CASSLVGTGDYEQYF

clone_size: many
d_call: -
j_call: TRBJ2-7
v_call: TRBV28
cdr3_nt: TGTGCCAGCAGTTTCCTCGGATTAAGTTACGAGCAGTACTTC
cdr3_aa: CASSFLGLSYEQYF

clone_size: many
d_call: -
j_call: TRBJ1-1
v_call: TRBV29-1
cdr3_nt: TGCAGCGTTGGGACAGTGAACACTGAAGCTTTCTTT
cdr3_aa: CSVGTVNTEAFF

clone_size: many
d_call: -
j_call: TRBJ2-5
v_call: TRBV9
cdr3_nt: TGTGCCAGCAGCGTTGATAGGCCCGGAGACATCCAAGAGACCCAGTACTTC
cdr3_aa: CASSVDRPGDIQETQYF